The rows below give T cell receptor beta chains drawn from one sample of a study of CD8 T cells in Susac syndrome. TCRdb itself ran the immunoSEQ multiplex PCR reads through MiXCR, one entry per CDR3 protein. Of some 110,000 distinct CDR3 sequences in the sample, approximately 93% were seen once. The sample consisted of CD8+ T cells from PBMCs. The receptors were gathered from a human donor with multiple sclerosis. Both conserved end residues are part of each CDR3. Fields, in order: CDR3 length, V gene, CDR3 protein.

cdr3_length: 16
v_call: TRBV5-1
cdr3_aa: CASSLGGRELHNEQFF

cdr3_length: 14
v_call: TRBV5-1
cdr3_aa: CASSFTTGDTEAFF

cdr3_length: 16
v_call: TRBV28
cdr3_aa: CASSLLRPGGNQPQHF

cdr3_length: 12
v_call: TRBV20-1
cdr3_aa: CSAPRDTPEQFF

cdr3_length: 13
v_call: TRBV9
cdr3_aa: CASSAGGKTEAFF

cdr3_length: 13
v_call: TRBV13
cdr3_aa: CASSPAGAGEQYF

cdr3_length: 13
v_call: TRBV27
cdr3_aa: CASSFGGGQPQHF

cdr3_length: 13
v_call: TRBV29-1
cdr3_aa: CSSLRANTGELFF

cdr3_length: 14
v_call: TRBV29-1
cdr3_aa: CSVGGSASSYEQYF

cdr3_length: 17
v_call: TRBV15
cdr3_aa: CATSRERQGKVLNEQYF

cdr3_length: 14
v_call: TRBV5-4
cdr3_aa: CASEREGNTGELFF

cdr3_length: 15
v_call: TRBV20-1
cdr3_aa: CSARDLVARPDTQYF

cdr3_length: 13
v_call: TRBV5-1
cdr3_aa: CASSFWGGDEQFF

cdr3_length: 14
v_call: TRBV19
cdr3_aa: CARTGDSGANVLTF

cdr3_length: 16
v_call: TRBV7-2
cdr3_aa: CASSSWAWANTGELFF

cdr3_length: 11
v_call: TRBV12-3/TRBV12-4
cdr3_aa: CASSQDSSYTF

cdr3_length: 15
v_call: TRBV5-6
cdr3_aa: CASSLGGGRVNEQFF

cdr3_length: 16
v_call: TRBV25-1
cdr3_aa: CASSASSNRGVQPQHF

cdr3_length: 14
v_call: TRBV27
cdr3_aa: CASRLTSAADTQYF

cdr3_length: 17
v_call: TRBV4-2
cdr3_aa: CASSQDPMAAGAGELFF

cdr3_length: 16
v_call: TRBV7-6
cdr3_aa: CASSLGAGPRLYEQYF

cdr3_length: 17
v_call: TRBV27
cdr3_aa: CASSLGASGGVYNEQFF

cdr3_length: 14
v_call: TRBV5-1
cdr3_aa: CASSLRGQSYEQYF

cdr3_length: 15
v_call: TRBV13
cdr3_aa: CASSWQGERNEKLFF

cdr3_length: 14
v_call: TRBV7-3
cdr3_aa: CASSLGAGETEAFF

cdr3_length: 15
v_call: TRBV3-1
cdr3_aa: CASSQDWGGNNEQFF

cdr3_length: 15
v_call: TRBV10-3
cdr3_aa: CAISGVVGAEETQYF

cdr3_length: 11
v_call: TRBV11-2
cdr3_aa: CASRVGGELFF

cdr3_length: 15
v_call: TRBV20-1
cdr3_aa: CSARGGRADGGTQYF

cdr3_length: 18
v_call: TRBV4-1
cdr3_aa: CASSQDKVWQEMNTEAFF

cdr3_length: 13
v_call: TRBV30
cdr3_aa: CAWSGGSPNGYTF

cdr3_length: 15
v_call: TRBV19
cdr3_aa: CASSPKGLWNEKLFF

cdr3_length: 14
v_call: TRBV7-9
cdr3_aa: CASSFSGRANEQFF

cdr3_length: 14
v_call: TRBV12-3/TRBV12-4
cdr3_aa: CASSHSLYTGELFF

cdr3_length: 16
v_call: TRBV6-6
cdr3_aa: CASSYAGGRPNNEQFF

cdr3_length: 16
v_call: TRBV3-1
cdr3_aa: CASSQDGGQVYNEQFF

cdr3_length: 14
v_call: TRBV7-9
cdr3_aa: CASSLGVGGTEAFF

cdr3_length: 17
v_call: TRBV18
cdr3_aa: CASSPSGQGRSNQPQHF

cdr3_length: 16
v_call: TRBV24-1
cdr3_aa: CATSADRDTDNYGYTF

cdr3_length: 13
v_call: TRBV20-1
cdr3_aa: CSAGGERDEKLFF

cdr3_length: 13
v_call: TRBV2
cdr3_aa: CASSEVRVDTQYF

cdr3_length: 14
v_call: TRBV29-1
cdr3_aa: CSVEGGSLNTEAFF

cdr3_length: 16
v_call: TRBV19
cdr3_aa: CASSIVFGSTRETQYF

cdr3_length: 12
v_call: TRBV7-9
cdr3_aa: CASSLGVQALVF

cdr3_length: 15
v_call: TRBV19
cdr3_aa: CASSIVQGGHNEQFF

cdr3_length: 14
v_call: TRBV24-1
cdr3_aa: CATSDMDADQPQHF

cdr3_length: 15
v_call: TRBV6-1
cdr3_aa: CASAPPAGEFYEQYF

cdr3_length: 15
v_call: TRBV9
cdr3_aa: CASSVGGGETGELFF

cdr3_length: 18
v_call: TRBV13
cdr3_aa: CASSSRAPGTGGLGELFF

cdr3_length: 16
v_call: TRBV12-3/TRBV12-4
cdr3_aa: CASSLGRARGTDTQYF

cdr3_length: 15
v_call: TRBV20-1
cdr3_aa: CSARLRSKFTDTQYF

cdr3_length: 19
v_call: TRBV9
cdr3_aa: CASSGRHEVFGLMNTEAFF

cdr3_length: 16
v_call: TRBV7-9
cdr3_aa: CASSLAVAGNYNEQFF

cdr3_length: 18
v_call: TRBV7-9
cdr3_aa: CASSSGLAGGSNTGELFF

cdr3_length: 16
v_call: TRBV4-1
cdr3_aa: CASSQDHLGVQETQYF

cdr3_length: 17
v_call: TRBV7-9
cdr3_aa: CASSYGTSGLSYNEQFF

cdr3_length: 14
v_call: TRBV2
cdr3_aa: CASSSSGSRNEQFF

cdr3_length: 16
v_call: TRBV12-3/TRBV12-4
cdr3_aa: CASSQLVSREKETQYF

cdr3_length: 14
v_call: TRBV20-1
cdr3_aa: CSARGLDDTGELFF

cdr3_length: 13
v_call: TRBV19
cdr3_aa: CASNQGAANEQFF